This T cell receptor (beta chain) stems from a study of identifying expanded T cells in peripheral blood. Repertoires were generated with immunoSEQ multiplex PCR, while TCRdb's copy carries only in-frame clones and drops some. The data contain under 110,000 clones, roughly 85% of them seen just once; the ten biggest clones take up about 18%. J was trimmed by 4 bases and V by 4 bases; bases with no gene match: 4. Germline lookup yields CDR1 LNHDA and CDR2 SQIVND (reference sequence). This CDR3 spans 14 amino acids. This clone was observed a handful of times. The genes are TRBV19 and TRBJ1-5; 7 bases are shared with TRBD1. The receptor was derived from a person between 18 and 70 years old in good health. The sequencing input was blood. CDR3 sequence (DNA): TGTGCCAGTAGTACCCGGGACAGAAATCAGCCCCAGCATTTT. Amino acid sequence: CASSTRDRNQPQHF.